These 4 T cell receptor beta chains were sequenced from one sample in a study of blood T cell repertoires in COVID-19. Profiling relied on immunoSEQ multiplex PCR, and the TCRdb table lists in-frame clones only, not all of them. Here the sample spans roughly 200,000 clones, 75% to 90% being singletons. The sequenced material came from PBMCs or T cells enriched from blood (not recorded which). These receptors originate from a woman aged 25 to 39 who had recovered from COVID-19.

The chain links TRBV5-4 to TRBJ2-1; a possible D gene is TRBD2 (5 bases). V lost 0 bases and J 0 bases, leaving 10 bases between the germline ends. The germline CDR1 and CDR2 sequences are SGHNT and YYREEE (reference sequence). The CDR3 runs 16 residues. The CDR3 protein is CASSLALVSSYNEQFF. In nucleotides, the CDR3 is TGTGCCAGCAGCTTGGCACTAGTCAGCTCCTACAATGAGCAGTTCTTC.

The chain combines TRBV7-2 with TRBJ1-2; no clear D. The V end was cut by 1 base, the J end by 7 bases, with 16 bases between. From germline, CDR1 is SGHTA and CDR2 FQGNSA. This CDR3 is built from 15 residues. In DNA, the CDR3 is TGTGCCAGCAGCTTAGGAGGGAGTGTCTTAGGTGGCTACACCTTC. This gives the protein CASSLGGSVLGGYTF.

V and J are TRBV24-1 and TRBJ2-2; possible D gene TRBD2, 6 bases. From germline, CDR1 is KGHDR and CDR2 SFDVKD. The ends were cut back, 1 base at V and 6 bases at J, with 14 bases in the middle. This CDR3 spans 16 amino acids. CDR3: CATSDFSRGGPGELFF. The CDR3 DNA follows: TGTGCCACCAGTGATTTCTCACGGGGAGGTCCCGGGGAGCTGTTTTTT.

The V and J genes are TRBV9 and TRBJ1-1; TRBD1 might be the D (5 bases). The CDR3 is 15 amino acids. The V gene lost 4 bases and the J gene lost 8 bases, with 21 bases spanning the gap. Germline CDR1 reads SGDLS; CDR2 reads YYNGEE. The CDR3 DNA is TGTGCCAGCAGCCCCGGGCCTACAGGTTATCTAGAAGCTTTCTTT. It is translated as CASSPGPTGYLEAFF. Variable domain in full (rest from reference TRBV9 and TRBJ1-1): DSGVTQTPKHLITATGQRVTLRCSPRSGDLSVYWYQQSLDQGLQFLIQYYNGEERAKGNILERFSAQQFPDLHSELNLSSLELGDSALYFCASSPGPTGYLEAFFGQGTRLTVV.